This T cell receptor (beta chain) was identified in a study of T-cell memory formation after mild COVID-19. Overall study results and limits: While clones contracting from day 15 to 85 were balanced between CD4 and CD8, later expanders leaned CD4+. Pre-infection memory carried some responding clones, suggesting that cross-reactive memory joined.

Comments on this clonotype: Its antigen is still unknown.

The germline gives CDR1 DFQATT, CDR2 SNEGSKA (reference sequence). V lost 6 bases and J lost 7; bases outside the gene matches: 3. This CDR3 is built from 14 residues. TCRdb fed the 5' RACE reads into MiXCR, producing one record per CDR3 protein. The table records about 190,000 distinct CDR3 sequences, around 18% of them present only once. The clonotype comes from an adult woman who had mild COVID-19 (a few samples of this study predate the infection). Cell type and time point are not known. The V gene is TRBV20-1, the J gene TRBJ2-1; 16 bases match TRBD2. Sample: PBMCs or a T cell subset sorted from them (not recorded which). For the CDR3, the DNA is TGCAGTGCCAAGGGACTAGCGGGAGGGAATGAGCAGTTCTTC. Protein product: CSAKGLAGGNEQFF.